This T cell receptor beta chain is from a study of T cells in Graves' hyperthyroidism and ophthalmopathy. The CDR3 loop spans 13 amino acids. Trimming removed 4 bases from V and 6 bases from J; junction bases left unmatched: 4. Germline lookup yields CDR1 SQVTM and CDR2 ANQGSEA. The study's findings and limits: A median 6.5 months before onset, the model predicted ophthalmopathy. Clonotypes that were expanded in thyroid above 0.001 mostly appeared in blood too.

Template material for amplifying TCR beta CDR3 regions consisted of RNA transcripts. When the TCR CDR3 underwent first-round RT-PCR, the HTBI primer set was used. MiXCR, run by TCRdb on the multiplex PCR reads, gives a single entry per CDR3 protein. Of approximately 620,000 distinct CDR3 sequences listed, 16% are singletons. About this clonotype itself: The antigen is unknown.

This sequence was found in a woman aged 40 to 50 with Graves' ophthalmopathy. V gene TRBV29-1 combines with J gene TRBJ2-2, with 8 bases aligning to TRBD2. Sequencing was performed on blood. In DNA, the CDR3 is TGCAGCGTTGGGGTAGCGGGATCCGGGGAGCTGTTTTTT. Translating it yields CSVGVAGSGELFF.